Shown below are 9 T cell receptor beta chains from a single sample sequenced in a study of blood T cells in healthy people across ages. PCR was performed a second time for about 7 to 11 cycles using a sample-barcoded 5' primer and a J-beta primer mix. From the 5' RACE reads, TCRdb called clonotypes with MiXCR, one entry per CDR3 protein. The sample shows some 700,000 distinct CDR3 sequences, 22% of them seen only once. The sequencing sample was made of blood. Every receptor here comes from a man in his sixties or seventies in good health.

This clonotype was seen more than once but under ten times. V gene TRBV3-1 combines with J gene TRBJ1-2; D is undetermined. This CDR3 has 16 amino acids. CDR1 and CDR2 from the germline V gene are LGHDT and YNNKEL (reference sequence). Trimming pared 4 bases from V and 0 bases from J, leaving 15 bases between. DNA for the CDR3: TGTGCCAGCAGCCCGGTTTCAGGAAAGACTAACTATGGCTACACCTTC. Protein product: CASSPVSGKTNYGYTF.

This clonotype showed up just a few times. V usage is TRBV29-1 and J usage is TRBJ2-4; 11 bases align to TRBD2. The germline V gene encodes CDR1 SQVTM and CDR2 ANQGSEA. Trimming removed 0 bases from V and 9 bases from J; junction bases left unmatched: 7. CDR3 length: 15 amino acids. CDR3 in amino acids: CSVEEGTLAGGIQYF. The DNA for the CDR3 is TGCAGCGTTGAAGAAGGTACGCTAGCGGGGGGCATTCAGTACTTC.

The table lists this clonotype with a few counts. The V gene is TRBV7-2, the J gene TRBJ2-3; D ambiguous. This CDR3 has 15 residues. Trimming cost V 1 base and J 7 bases, with 15 bases left between them. Germline values: CDR1 SGHTA, CDR2 FQGNSA. CDR3: CASSLVPYDGHTQYF. CDR3 coding DNA: TGTGCCAGCAGCTTAGTCCCATATGATGGCCATACGCAGTATTTT.

V is TRBV2 and J is TRBJ2-1; D is perhaps TRBD2 (6 bases). The CDR3 has 14 amino acids. V was trimmed by 1 base and J by 10 bases, leaving 14 bases between them. Germline values: CDR1 SNHLY, CDR2 FYNNEI. This chain's CDR3 is CASSEGEALTEQFF. CDR3 DNA sequence: TGTGCCAGCAGTGAAGGGGAGGCCCTAACGGAGCAGTTCTTC.

The chain links TRBV5-5 to TRBJ2-7; 14 bases are a match to TRBD2. V lost 0 bases, J lost 2 bases, and 1 base stayed unmatched. Germline-derived CDR1 and CDR2 are SGHKS and YYEKEE (reference sequence). The length of the CDR3 is 16 residues. The CDR3 here is CASSLVTSGRAYEQYV. The CDR3 DNA is TGTGCCAGCAGCTTGGTGACTAGCGGGAGGGCCTACGAGCAGTACGTC.

The chain employs TRBV5-4 and TRBJ2-3; D is undetermined. Per the germline V gene, CDR1 is SGHNT and CDR2 is YYREEE (reference sequence). This CDR3 contains 14 residues. Trimming took off 4 bases at V and 3 bases at J, with 12 bases between the two ends. CDR3 loop: CASSPLMATDTQYF. DNA for the CDR3: TGTGCCAGCAGCCCACTAATGGCGACAGATACGCAGTATTTT.

This clonotype occurred a few times. This chain joins TRBV25-1 and TRBJ1-2; 8 nucleotides align to TRBD1. Per germline, CDR1 MGHDK and CDR2 SYGVNS. The CDR3 consists of 13 residues. Germline trimming cut 6 bases from V and 4 bases from J; bases unmatched to any gene: 4. CDR3 sequence (DNA): TGTGCCAGCAGAATTACAGGGGGCTATGGCTACACCTTC. Translated: CASRITGGYGYTF.

The chain is built from TRBV27 and TRBJ2-3; possibly TRBD2 for D (5 bases). Germline CDR1 is MNHEY and CDR2 is SMNVEV (reference sequence). The length of the CDR3 is 11 residues. Trimming pared 8 bases from V and 14 bases from J, leaving 17 bases between. DNA of the CDR3: TGTGCCAGCGGGCCGAGGGCTTTATGGTATTTT. Translating it yields CASGPRALWYF.

This clonotype has only a few counts. This CDR3 reads CASSETGYNEQFF. DNA for the CDR3: TGTGCCAGCAGTGAGACCGGGTACAATGAGCAGTTCTTC. The V and J genes are TRBV25-1 and TRBJ2-1, with D uncertain. CDR3 length: 13 amino acids. The V gene lost 3 bases and the J gene lost 4 bases, with 7 bases spanning the gap. Germline V gene sequence: CDR1 MGHDK, CDR2 SYGVNS.